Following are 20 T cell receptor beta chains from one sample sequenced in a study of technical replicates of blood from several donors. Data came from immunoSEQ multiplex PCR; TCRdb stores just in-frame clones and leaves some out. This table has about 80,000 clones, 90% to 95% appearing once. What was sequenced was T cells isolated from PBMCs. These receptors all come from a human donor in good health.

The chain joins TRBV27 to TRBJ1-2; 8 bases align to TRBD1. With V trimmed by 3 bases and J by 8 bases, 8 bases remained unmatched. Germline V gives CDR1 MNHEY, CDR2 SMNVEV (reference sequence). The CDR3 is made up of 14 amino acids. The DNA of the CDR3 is TGTGCCAGCAGTTTGTCCAGGGGGCGCGGAGGCTACACCTTC. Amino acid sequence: CASSLSRGRGGYTF.

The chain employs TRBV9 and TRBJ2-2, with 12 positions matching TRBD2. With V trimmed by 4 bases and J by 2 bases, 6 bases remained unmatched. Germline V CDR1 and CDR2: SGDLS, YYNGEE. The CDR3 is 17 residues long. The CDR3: CASSLRLAGENTGELFF. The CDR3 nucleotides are TGTGCCAGCAGCCTTAGACTAGCGGGAGAAAACACCGGGGAGCTGTTTTTT.

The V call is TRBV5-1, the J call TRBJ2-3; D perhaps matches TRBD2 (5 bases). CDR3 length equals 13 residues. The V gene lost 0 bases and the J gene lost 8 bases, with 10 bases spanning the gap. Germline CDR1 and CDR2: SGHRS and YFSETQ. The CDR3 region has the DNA TGCGCCAGCAGCTTGGGCGGGCGGAGTACGCAGTATTTT. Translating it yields CASSLGGRSTQYF. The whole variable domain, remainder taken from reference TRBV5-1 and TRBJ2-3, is KAGVTQTPRYLIKTRGQQVTLSCSPISGHRSVSWYQQTPGQGLQFLFEYFSETQRNKGNFPGRFSGRQFSNSRSEMNVSTLELGDSALYLCASSLGGRSTQYFGPGTRLTVL.

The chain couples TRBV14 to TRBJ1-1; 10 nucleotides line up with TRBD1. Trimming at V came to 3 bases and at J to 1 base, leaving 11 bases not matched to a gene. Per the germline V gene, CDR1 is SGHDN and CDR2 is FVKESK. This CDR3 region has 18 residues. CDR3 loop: CASSQGRQGAQPNTEAFF. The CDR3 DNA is TGTGCCAGCAGCCAGGGAAGACAGGGGGCCCAACCGAACACTGAAGCTTTCTTT.

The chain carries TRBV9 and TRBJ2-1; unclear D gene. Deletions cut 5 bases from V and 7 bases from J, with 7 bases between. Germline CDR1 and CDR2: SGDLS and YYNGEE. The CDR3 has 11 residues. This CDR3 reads CASSLGNEQFF. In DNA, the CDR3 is TGTGCCAGCAGTCTCGGGAATGAGCAGTTCTTC. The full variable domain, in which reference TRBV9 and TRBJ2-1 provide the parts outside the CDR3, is DSGVTQTPKHLITATGQRVTLRCSPRSGDLSVYWYQQSLDQGLQFLIQYYNGEERAKGNILERFSAQQFPDLHSELNLSSLELGDSALYFCASSLGNEQFFGPGTRLTVL.

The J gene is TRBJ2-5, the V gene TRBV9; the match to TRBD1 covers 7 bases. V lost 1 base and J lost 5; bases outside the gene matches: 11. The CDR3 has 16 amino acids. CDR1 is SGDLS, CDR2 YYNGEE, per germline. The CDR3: CASSVQMTGPGETQYF. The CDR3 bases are TGTGCCAGCAGCGTACAAATGACAGGGCCTGGGGAGACCCAGTACTTC.

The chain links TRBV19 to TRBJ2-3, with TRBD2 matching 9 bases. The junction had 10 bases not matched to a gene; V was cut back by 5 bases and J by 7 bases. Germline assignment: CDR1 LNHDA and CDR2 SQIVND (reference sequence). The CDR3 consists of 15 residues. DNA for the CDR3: TGTGCCAGTAGTCTTTTAGCGGGAGATCCTTATACGCAGTATTTT. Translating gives CASSLLAGDPYTQYF. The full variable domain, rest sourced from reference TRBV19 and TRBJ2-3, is DGGITQSPKYLFRKEGQNVTLSCEQNLNHDAMYWYRQDPGQGLRLIYYSQIVNDFQKGDIAEGYSVSREKKESFPLTVTSAQKNPTAFYLCASSLLAGDPYTQYFGPGTRLTVL.

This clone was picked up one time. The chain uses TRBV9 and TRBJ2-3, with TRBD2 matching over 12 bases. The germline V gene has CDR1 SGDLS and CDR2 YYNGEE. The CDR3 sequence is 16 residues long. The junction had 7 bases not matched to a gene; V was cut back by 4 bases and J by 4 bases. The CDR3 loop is CASSRSLAGGSDTQYF. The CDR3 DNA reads TGTGCCAGCAGCCGCAGCCTAGCGGGAGGGTCAGATACGCAGTATTTT.

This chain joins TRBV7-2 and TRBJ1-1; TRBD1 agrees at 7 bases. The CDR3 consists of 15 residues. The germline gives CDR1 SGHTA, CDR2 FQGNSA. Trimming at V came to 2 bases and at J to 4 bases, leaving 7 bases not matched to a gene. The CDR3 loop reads CASSLIATGLTEAFF. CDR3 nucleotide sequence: TGTGCCAGCAGCTTAATCGCGACAGGGCTCACTGAAGCTTTCTTT.

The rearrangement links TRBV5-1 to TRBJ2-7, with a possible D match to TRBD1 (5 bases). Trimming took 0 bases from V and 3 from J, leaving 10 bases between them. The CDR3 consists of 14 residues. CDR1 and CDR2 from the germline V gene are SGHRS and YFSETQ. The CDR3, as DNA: TGCGCCAGCAGCTTGGCAGGGTCTTACTACGAGCAGTACTTC. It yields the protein CASSLAGSYYEQYF.

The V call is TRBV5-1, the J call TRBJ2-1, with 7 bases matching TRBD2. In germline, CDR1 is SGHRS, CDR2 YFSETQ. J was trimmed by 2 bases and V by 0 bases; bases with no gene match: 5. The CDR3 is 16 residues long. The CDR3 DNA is TGCGCCAGCAGCTTGGCCTGGACTAGTACCTACAATGAGCAGTTCTTC. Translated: CASSLAWTSTYNEQFF.

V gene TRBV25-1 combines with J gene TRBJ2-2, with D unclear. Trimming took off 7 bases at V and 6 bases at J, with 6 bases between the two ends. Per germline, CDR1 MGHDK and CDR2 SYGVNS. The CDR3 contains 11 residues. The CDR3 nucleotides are TGTGCCAGCACCCTGTCCGGGGAGCTGTTTTTT. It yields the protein CASTLSGELFF.

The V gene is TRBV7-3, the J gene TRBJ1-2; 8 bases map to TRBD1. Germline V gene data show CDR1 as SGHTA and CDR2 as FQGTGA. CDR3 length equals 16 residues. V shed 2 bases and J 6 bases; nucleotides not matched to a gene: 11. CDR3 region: CASSLGSARGLNGYTF. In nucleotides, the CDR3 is TGTGCCAGCAGCTTAGGATCGGCCAGGGGGCTCAATGGCTACACCTTC.

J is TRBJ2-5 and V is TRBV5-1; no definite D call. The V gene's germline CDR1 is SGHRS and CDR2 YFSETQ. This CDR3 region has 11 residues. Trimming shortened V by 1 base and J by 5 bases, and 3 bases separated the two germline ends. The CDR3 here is CASSLYETQYF. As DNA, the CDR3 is TGCGCCAGCAGCTTGTATGAGACCCAGTACTTC.

In DNA, the CDR3 is TGTGCCAGCAGTTGGGGAAGGGGGGGTCAGCCCCAGCATTTT. Translated, it gives CASSWGRGGQPQHF. J is TRBJ1-5 and V is TRBV6-5, with D tentatively TRBD1 (6 bases). Between the trimmed V and J ends, which lost 4 bases and 6 bases, there was a span of 13 bases. The CDR3 totals 14 residues. Germline CDR1 reads MNHEY; CDR2 reads SVGAGI.

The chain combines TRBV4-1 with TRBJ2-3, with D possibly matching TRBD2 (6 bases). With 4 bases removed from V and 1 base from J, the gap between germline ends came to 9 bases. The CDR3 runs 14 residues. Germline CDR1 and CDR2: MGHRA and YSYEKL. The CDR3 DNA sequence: TGCGCCAGCAGCCCGGAGCGGGGCACAGATACGCAGTATTTT. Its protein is CASSPERGTDTQYF.

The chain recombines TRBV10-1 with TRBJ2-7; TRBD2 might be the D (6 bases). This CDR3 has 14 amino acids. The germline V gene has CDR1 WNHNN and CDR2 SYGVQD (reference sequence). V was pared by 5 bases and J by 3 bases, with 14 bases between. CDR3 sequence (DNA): TGCGCCAGCAGTAGCCCGGGAGTAGGCTACGAGCAGTACTTC. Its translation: CASSSPGVGYEQYF.

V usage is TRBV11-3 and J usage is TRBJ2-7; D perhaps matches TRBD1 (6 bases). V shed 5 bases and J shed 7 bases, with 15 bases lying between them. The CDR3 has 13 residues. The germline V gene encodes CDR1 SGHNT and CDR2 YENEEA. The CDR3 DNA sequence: TGTGCCAGCAGCATCAACAGGGTTTTAGAGCAGTACTTC. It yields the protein CASSINRVLEQYF.

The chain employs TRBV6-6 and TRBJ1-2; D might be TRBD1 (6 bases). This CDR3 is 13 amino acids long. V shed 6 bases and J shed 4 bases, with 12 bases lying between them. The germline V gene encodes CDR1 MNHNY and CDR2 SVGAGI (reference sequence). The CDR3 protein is CASSPDRSYGYTF. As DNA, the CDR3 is TGTGCCAGCAGCCCCGACAGGAGCTATGGCTACACCTTC.

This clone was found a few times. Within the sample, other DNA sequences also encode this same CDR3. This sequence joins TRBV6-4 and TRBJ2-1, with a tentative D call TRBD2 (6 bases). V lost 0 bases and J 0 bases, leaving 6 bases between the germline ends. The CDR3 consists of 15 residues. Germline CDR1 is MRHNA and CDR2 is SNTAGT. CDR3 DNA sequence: TGTGCCAGCAGTGACTCTAGCGGCTCCTACAATGAGCAGTTCTTC. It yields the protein CASSDSSGSYNEQFF.